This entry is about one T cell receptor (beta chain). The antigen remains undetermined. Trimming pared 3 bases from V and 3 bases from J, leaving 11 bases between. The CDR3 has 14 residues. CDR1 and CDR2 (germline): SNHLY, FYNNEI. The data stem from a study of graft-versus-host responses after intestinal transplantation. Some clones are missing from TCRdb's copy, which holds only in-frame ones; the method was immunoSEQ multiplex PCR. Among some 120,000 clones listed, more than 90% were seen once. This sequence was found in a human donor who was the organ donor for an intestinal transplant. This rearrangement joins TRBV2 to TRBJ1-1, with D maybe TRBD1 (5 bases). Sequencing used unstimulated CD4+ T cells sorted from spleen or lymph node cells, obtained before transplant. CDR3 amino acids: CASSDEGLHTEAFF. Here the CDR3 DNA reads TGTGCCAGCAGTGATGAGGGACTTCACACTGAAGCTTTCTTT.